This T cell receptor (beta chain) was found in a study of regulatory and conventional T cells in RAG deficiency. Sequencing was performed with immunoSEQ multiplex PCR; in TCRdb, only in-frame clones are kept and a portion is missing. Of around 30,000 clones listed, approximately 90% were seen once; the top ten hold under 5.5%. This sample also belongs to another study, concerning regulatory T cells. According to that study: Primers: 52 TRBV forward and 13 TRBJ reverse.

Sequencing input: CD8+ T cells sorted from blood. The origin of this receptor is a human donor in good health.

Here the CDR3 DNA reads TGTGCCAGCAGCTTAGATCCGGGGGCGAACTCCTACGAGCAGTACTTC. It encodes CASSLDPGANSYEQYF. The chain uses TRBV11-3 and TRBJ2-7, with D possibly called TRBD1 or TRBD2 (6 bases each). CDR1 SGHNT and CDR2 YENEEA come from the germline V gene. The CDR3 length is 16 residues. Trimming cost V 0 bases and J 0 bases, with 12 bases left between them.